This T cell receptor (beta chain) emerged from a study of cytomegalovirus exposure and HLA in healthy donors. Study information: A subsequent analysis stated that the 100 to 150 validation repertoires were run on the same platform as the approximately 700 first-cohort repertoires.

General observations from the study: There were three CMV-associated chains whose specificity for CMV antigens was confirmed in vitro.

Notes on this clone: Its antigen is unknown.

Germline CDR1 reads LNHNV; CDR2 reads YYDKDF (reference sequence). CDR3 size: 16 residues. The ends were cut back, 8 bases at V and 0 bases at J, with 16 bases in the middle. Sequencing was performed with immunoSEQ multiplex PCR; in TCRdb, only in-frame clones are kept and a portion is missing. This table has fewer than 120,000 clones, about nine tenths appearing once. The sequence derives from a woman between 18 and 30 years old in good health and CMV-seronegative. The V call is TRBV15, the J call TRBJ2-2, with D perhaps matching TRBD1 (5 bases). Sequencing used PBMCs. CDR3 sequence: CATLPMVRANTGELFF. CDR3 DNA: TGTGCCACCCTACCTATGGTCAGGGCGAACACCGGGGAGCTGTTTTTT.